The present TCR beta chain was sequenced within a study of cytomegalovirus exposure and HLA in healthy donors. The repertoire was sequenced with immunoSEQ multiplex PCR; TCRdb's copy has only in-frame clones and lacks some. Of some 76,000 clones listed, about 94% were seen once; the top ten hold roughly 2.1%. The donors were members of the roughly 130-subject validation cohort (separate from the roughly 700-subject first cohort). The ends were cut back, 2 bases at V and 7 bases at J, with 11 bases in the middle. The V gene's germline CDR1 is MNHEY and CDR2 SMNVEV (reference sequence). The CDR3 is 13 residues long. General observations from the study: The authors enumerated some 170 TCR beta chains as linked to cytomegalovirus.

Remarks on this clone: Its antigen is not known.

Sequencing was done on a sample of PBMCs. The genes are TRBV27 and TRBJ1-1; D is undetermined. The receptor was derived from a woman in her late teens or twenties in good health and CMV-seronegative. The CDR3 bases are TGTGCCAGCAGTTTAGATGAGAACCGTGAAGCTTTCTTT. Its protein is CASSLDENREAFF.